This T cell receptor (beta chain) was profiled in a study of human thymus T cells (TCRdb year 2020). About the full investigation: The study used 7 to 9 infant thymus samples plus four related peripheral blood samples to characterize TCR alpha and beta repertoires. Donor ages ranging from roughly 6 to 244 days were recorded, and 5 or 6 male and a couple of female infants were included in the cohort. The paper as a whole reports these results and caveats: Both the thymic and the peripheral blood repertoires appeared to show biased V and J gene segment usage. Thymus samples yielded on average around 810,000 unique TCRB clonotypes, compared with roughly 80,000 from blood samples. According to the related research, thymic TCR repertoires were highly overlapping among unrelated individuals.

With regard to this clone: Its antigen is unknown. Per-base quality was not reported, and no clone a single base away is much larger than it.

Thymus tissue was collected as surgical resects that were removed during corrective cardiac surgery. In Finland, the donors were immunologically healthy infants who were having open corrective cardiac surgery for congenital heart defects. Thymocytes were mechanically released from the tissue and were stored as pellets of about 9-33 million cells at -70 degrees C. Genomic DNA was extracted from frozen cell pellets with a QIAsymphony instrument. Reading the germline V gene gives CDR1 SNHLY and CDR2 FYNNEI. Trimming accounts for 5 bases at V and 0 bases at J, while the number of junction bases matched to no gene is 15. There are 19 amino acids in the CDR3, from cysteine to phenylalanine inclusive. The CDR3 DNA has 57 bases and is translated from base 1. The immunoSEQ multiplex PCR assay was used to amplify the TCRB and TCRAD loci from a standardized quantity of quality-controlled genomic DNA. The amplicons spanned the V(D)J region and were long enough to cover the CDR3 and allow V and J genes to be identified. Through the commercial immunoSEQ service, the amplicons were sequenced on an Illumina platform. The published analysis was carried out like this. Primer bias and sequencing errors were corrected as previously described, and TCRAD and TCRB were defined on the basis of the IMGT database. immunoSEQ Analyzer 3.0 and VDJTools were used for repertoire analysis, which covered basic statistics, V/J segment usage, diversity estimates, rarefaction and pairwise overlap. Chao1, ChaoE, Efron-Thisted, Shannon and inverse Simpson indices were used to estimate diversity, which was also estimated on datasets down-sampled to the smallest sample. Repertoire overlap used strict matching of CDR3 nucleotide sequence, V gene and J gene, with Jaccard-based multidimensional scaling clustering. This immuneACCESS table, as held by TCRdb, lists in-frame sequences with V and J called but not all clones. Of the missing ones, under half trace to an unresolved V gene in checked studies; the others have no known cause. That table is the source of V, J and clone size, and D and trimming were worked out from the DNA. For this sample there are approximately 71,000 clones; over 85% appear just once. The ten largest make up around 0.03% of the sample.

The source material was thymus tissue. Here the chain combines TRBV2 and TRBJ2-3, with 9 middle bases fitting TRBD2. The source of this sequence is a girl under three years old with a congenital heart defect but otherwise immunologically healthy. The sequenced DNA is TGTGCCAGCAGTCTTAGCGGGAGTGAGGACTATAACAGCACAGATACGCAGTATTTT. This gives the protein CASSLSGSEDYNSTDTQYF.